This TCR beta chain was sequenced in a study of blood T cell repertoires in COVID-19 (dated by TCRdb to the early 2020s). Concerning the study at large: Collaborator samples came from the United States, Italy and Spain and covered acute and convalescent phases of COVID-19. Where available, HLA class I and class II types were obtained from metadata supplied by the sample provider rather than from assay-based typing. Samples were obtained from the ongoing ImmuneRACE study (first 160 participants) and from some 1,300 subjects provided by 6 global collaborators. The sample metadata nearly always contained a de-identified subject ID, COVID-19 status, age in years and sex. The material from the prospective study consisted of cDNA or gDNA derived from T cells, B-cell-depleted T cells, or PBMCs. A freely available public database, intended as a resource for researchers studying the immune response to SARS-CoV-2, is where the repertoires were released. The dataset comprised deeply sampled blood TCRbeta repertoires from subjects exposed to, actively infected with, or recovered from COVID-19.

TCRbeta CDR3 regions were amplified from genomic DNA using the immunoSEQ Assay, a bias-controlled multiplex PCR. From the authors' description of their analysis: The number of nucleated cells in each sample was estimated from the amplification of reference gene primers within the assay. To quantify the absolute abundance of each unique TCRbeta CDR3 rearrangement, sequence reads were collapsed and filtered. For each sample, productive Simpson clonality was calculated as the square root of Simpson's diversity index across productive rearrangements. What TCRdb holds here is the immuneACCESS table cut down to in-frame rearrangements. Part of the clones is not present; checked against another copy, under half of the missing clones reflect an unresolved V gene, and the others are unexplained. For V, J and clone size, that table is used; D and trimming come from the DNA. A total of roughly 280,000 clones appear in this sample, 90% of them only once. The ten most abundant clones make up 4.1% of the sample.

The paper as a whole reports these results and caveats: The quantity of clinical and demographic metadata differed by source and by participant and was supplied without curation.

The CDR3 spans 20 residues, from the cysteine through the phenylalanine. This entry keeps only the CDR3 DNA: 60 bases, framed from base 1. Enrolling through a virtual design, the prospective study's participants ranged in age from roughly 18 to 95 years and lived across 20 to 25 United States geographic areas. In the prospective study, participants were assigned to cohorts based on the clinical history participants reported in a screening survey and a study questionnaire. Mobile phlebotomists in the prospective study collected whole blood, serum and a nasopharyngeal or oropharyngeal swab from every participant. Over an approximately two-month period, participants in the prospective study had the option of providing additional blood draws and questionnaires. Blood samples from the prospective study were shipped frozen or at room temperature prior to DNA extraction. This clone is deemed large (0.1 to 1%). The antigen it recognizes is unknown. There are no base qualities to consult, and no much larger clone falls within one base.

The sequence links TRBV12-2 to TRBJ2-1; the table's D gene call, TRBD2, was not cross checked with the DNA. TRBV12-2 is a pseudogene locus. Sequenced sample: PBMCs or T cells enriched from blood (not recorded which). The sequence was collected from a woman in her 30s with acute COVID-19. In nucleotides, the sequence is TGTGCAAGTCGCTTAGCCCAACCCTCACGACTATCCAGCTCCTACAATGAGCAGTTCTTC. It translates as CASRLAQPSRLSSSYNEQFF.